This T cell receptor beta chain was documented in a study of blood T cell repertoires in COVID-19. As for the study in general: PBMCs, B-cell-depleted T cells, or T cells provided the cDNA or gDNA that made up the material.

The CDR3 is 15 residues long. The V gene lost 5 bases and the J gene lost 0 bases, with 11 bases spanning the gap. From germline, CDR1 is MNHEY and CDR2 SVGAGI. Original data processing: Reference gene primer amplification in the assay estimated nucleated cell counts. Assay: immunoSEQ multiplex PCR; the TCRdb copy retains only in-frame clones and omits some. V and J calls and clone size are given by that table; D and trimming were obtained from the DNA. The sample gives around 250,000 clones, 88% of which show up once; about 0.7% is in the top ten. The chain combines TRBV6-5 with TRBJ2-1; tentative D call: TRBD2 (7 bases). The sample consisted of peripheral blood. This receptor was taken from a human donor in a cohort sampled during active COVID-19. The CDR3 sequence is CASSREGGSYNEQFF. DNA of the CDR3: TGTGCCAGCAGTAGGGAGGGGGGCTCCTACAATGAGCAGTTCTTC.